This T cell receptor (beta chain) came from a study of naive and memory T cell subsets. Findings of the study overall: No ground truth validated the naive and memory repertoire findings. Possibly reflecting memory cells re-expressing CD45RA, a few larger clonotypes occurred in naive repertoires, especially CD8.

The CDR3 extends over 15 amino acids. The V end lost 1 base, the J end lost 10 bases, and 14 bases lay between the germline ends. CMV status came from CD4+ IFNgamma after overnight CMV lysate stimulation. After CD4 positive bead selection, the CD4-negative fraction gave CD8 T cells. Four subsets defined by CD45RA and CD27 were sorted after CD3, CD4, CD8 and live/dead staining. An equimolar mix of two oligonucleotides served as the beta constant-region primer for TRBC1 and TRBC2. Ligated cDNA was amplified by four rounds of PCR with nested alpha and beta constant-region primers and SP2. TCRdb called the UMI-ligation and nested PCR reads again in MiXCR, with one record for every CDR3 protein. The repertoire holds about 150,000 distinct CDR3 sequences, with 22% as singletons. This clonotype was counted many times. Its specificity is unknown.

The source of this sequence is a human donor in good health. What was sequenced was naive CD4+ T cells from blood. V usage is TRBV12-3 or TRBV12-4 and J usage is TRBJ1-6; D is unclear. CDR3 nucleotide sequence: TGTGCCAGCAGTTTAGGACTGTCGACCAGCTCACCCCTCCACTTT. Translated, it gives CASSLGLSTSSPLHF.